A selection of T cell receptor beta chains follows, all from one sample in a study of blood T cells in healthy people across ages. TCRdb re-derived calls from the 5' RACE reads in MiXCR, one entry per CDR3 protein. The table records about 1.4 million distinct CDR3 sequences, roughly 60% of them present only once. Sequencing input: blood. Receptor source: a man in his late teens or twenties in good health. Both conserved end residues are part of each CDR3. Each record gives: J gene, clone size, V gene, D gene, CDR3 protein, CDR3 DNA. D genes are given only for firm matches. Clone sizes are given selectively: once, few, many, or a class where the clone is expanded.

>TRBJ2-6|NA|TRBV7-8|NA
CASSQPQGSLSGANVLTF
TGTGCCAGCAGCCAGCCCCAGGGGTCTCTCTCTGGGGCCAACGTCCTGACTTTC
>TRBJ2-7|few|TRBV27|NA
CASSPNYLSPQYF
TGTGCCAGCAGTCCAAACTATCTCTCACCGCAGTACTTC
>TRBJ2-3|NA|TRBV20-1|NA
CSASPRDRTPDTQYF
TGCAGTGCTAGTCCTCGGGACCGAACCCCAGATACGCAGTATTTT
>TRBJ2-2|NA|TRBV7-2|TRBD2
CASSLRTSGGTNTGELFF
TGTGCCAGCAGCCTACGGACTAGCGGGGGGACGAACACCGGGGAGCTGTTTTTT
>TRBJ2-7|few|TRBV4-3|NA
CASSQDSLAASYEQYF
TGCGCCAGCAGCCAAGATAGTCTAGCAGCCTCCTACGAGCAGTACTTC
>TRBJ2-7|NA|TRBV7-2|TRBD2
CASRPRTSGNEQYF
TGTGCCAGCAGGCCCCGGACTAGCGGAAACGAGCAGTACTTC
>TRBJ2-5|NA|TRBV20-1|NA
CSARLPGRETQYF
TGCAGTGCTAGACTGCCCGGGCGGGAGACCCAGTACTTC
>TRBJ1-5|few|TRBV12-3/TRBV12-4|NA
CASSLGQGVRPQHF
TGTGCCAGCAGTTTGGGGCAGGGTGTGCGGCCCCAGCATTTT
>TRBJ2-5|NA|TRBV4-3|TRBD2
CASSPTSATQETQYF
TGCGCCAGCAGCCCGACTAGCGCCACCCAAGAGACCCAGTACTTC
>TRBJ2-6|NA|TRBV4-1|NA
CASSQDGSQVVGANVLTF
TGCGCCAGCAGCCAAGATGGGAGCCAGGTTGTTGGGGCCAACGTCCTGACTTTC
>TRBJ2-1|NA|TRBV20-1|NA
CSAHFAGSLNEQFF
TGCAGTGCCCACTTCGCGGGAAGCCTCAATGAGCAGTTCTTC
>TRBJ1-5|NA|TRBV4-1|NA
CASSQDWYPFWNQPQHF
TGCGCCAGCAGCCAAGATTGGTACCCTTTTTGGAATCAGCCCCAGCATTTT
>TRBJ1-4|NA|TRBV12-3/TRBV12-4|TRBD1
CASNLGQGNEKLFF
TGTGCCAGCAACCTGGGACAGGGAAACGAAAAACTGTTTTTT
>TRBJ2-3|NA|TRBV29-1|TRBD2
CSVDGTSGSIGDTQYF
TGCAGCGTGGATGGGACTAGCGGGAGTATCGGGGATACGCAGTATTTT
>TRBJ2-7|NA|TRBV4-1|NA
CASRGAGQHEQYF
TGCGCCAGCCGCGGCGCAGGGCAGCACGAGCAGTACTTC
>TRBJ1-1|NA|TRBV12-3/TRBV12-4|NA
CASSFGGGGNTEAFF
TGTGCCAGCAGTTTCGGAGGGGGAGGGAACACTGAAGCTTTCTTT
>TRBJ1-2|NA|TRBV25-1|NA
CASSETGYSVSGYTF
TGTGCCAGCAGTGAAACAGGGTACTCGGTTTCTGGCTACACCTTC
>TRBJ2-5|few|TRBV29-1|NA
CSVEEPRETQYF
TGCAGCGTTGAAGAGCCACGGGAGACCCAGTACTTC
>TRBJ1-6|NA|TRBV28|NA
CASSLRSSSPLHF
TGTGCCAGCAGTTTAAGGTCCTCGTCACCCCTCCACTTT
>TRBJ2-1|NA|TRBV21-1|NA
CASSLSLIGCETQFF
TGTGCCAGCAGCCTCAGCCTTATCGGTTGTGAGACCCAGTTCTTC
>TRBJ1-1|once|TRBV11-2|NA
CASSLEGVGGMGEAFF
TGTGCCAGCAGCTTAGAAGGGGTCGGTGGAATGGGGGAAGCTTTCTTT
>TRBJ2-5|NA|TRBV5-1|TRBD1
CASSLDRGQVPQETQYF
TGCGCCAGCAGCTTGGACAGGGGGCAAGTCCCACAAGAGACCCAGTACTTC
>TRBJ2-7|once|TRBV20-1|NA
CSSHPTSSAEQYF
TGCAGTTCGCATCCGACCTCCTCCGCCGAGCAGTACTTC
>TRBJ2-7|NA|TRBV14|TRBD1
CASSQDFRQGADHNPSQYF
TGTGCCAGCAGCCAAGATTTTAGGCAGGGGGCAGACCACAATCCCTCGCAGTACTTC
>TRBJ2-1|NA|TRBV7-7|NA
CASSASREEGFYNEQFF
TGTGCCAGCAGCGCCTCGAGGGAGGAAGGGTTCTACAATGAGCAGTTCTTC